This TCR beta chain originates from a study of read filtering for tumor transcriptome and immune sequencing. General study results and limits: The sorted CD138-negative fraction was a mixed bone marrow immune population, not purified T cells.

This clonotype was counted at least ten times. The target antigen is unknown. This library used roughly 430 ng RNA and molecular barcoded adaptors spanning alpha/delta and beta/gamma chains. Each CDR3 protein is one row after TCRdb ran MiXCR on the reads. The sample has about 60,000 distinct CDR3 sequences; roughly 14% are singletons. Between the trimmed V and J ends, which lost 0 bases and 6 bases, there was a span of 15 bases. From germline, CDR1 is DFQATT and CDR2 SNEGSKA (reference sequence). This CDR3 is built from 15 residues. The specimen sequenced was a population of CD138-negative cells sorted from bone marrow. The chain combines TRBV20-1 with TRBJ1-5; D gene uncertain. The sequence was collected from a donor aged 40 or over with multiple myeloma. CDR3: CSARDETRRAQPQHF. CDR3 bases: TGCAGTGCTAGAGATGAGACCAGGCGGGCTCAGCCCCAGCATTTT.